This TCR beta chain was found in a study of tumor-infiltrating lymphocytes in primary liver carcinoma. Study-wide results and limits: Tumors reached a significantly greater top-250-clone fraction than blood did (p = 0.039).

Extraction of RNA together with DNA used roughly 20-33 mg of unsorted bulk tissue. Treatment-naive at the time, the patients had chronic HBV infection. Constant-region priming of roughly 500 ng total RNA yielded TCR beta cDNA. Three nested multiplex PCR rounds, a slightly modified ARM-PCR method, built the TCR beta libraries. Both of the initial two PCR rounds ran for approximately 11 cycles and employed TRBV1-TRBV30 forward primers alongside a C-beta reverse primer. TCRdb called the multiplex PCR reads again in MiXCR, with one record for every CDR3 protein. This sample has more than 95,000 distinct CDR3 sequences, with 55% to 75% found just once. Turning to this clonotype: Its antigen is undetermined. At one boundary the junction diverges from the germline segment, which might be a read error.

This CDR3 has 15 residues. Germline V gene sequence: CDR1 SGHDN, CDR2 FVKESK. The genes are TRBV14 and TRBJ2-3; D is perhaps TRBD1 or TRBD2 (5 bases each). The sequenced sample was liver tumor tissue from sampling region 3. Subset indicated: tumor region T3, left-lateral pole. The source of this sequence is a woman between 55 and 75 years old with primary liver carcinoma and hepatitis B virus infection. DNA of the CDR3: TGTGTCAGCAGCCCCAGAGGGCAGGGAACAGATACGCAGTATTTC. This translates into CVSSPRGQGTDTQYF.